This record covers a single T cell receptor (beta chain). What it recognizes is unknown. This specimen comes from a study of CD8+ T cells in alopecia areata. Study observations and caveats: The study found that many expanded lesional clones persisted in scalp and blood during tofacitinib. Clonality was higher in lesional than normal scalp, especially in alopecia totalis/universalis.

Treatment in this sample: oral pan-JAK inhibitor, 5-10 mg twice daily. Researchers gathered lesional scalp punch biopsies and peripheral blood from patients with alopecia areata. Investigators isolated RNA and reverse transcribed it into cDNA to act as the sequencing template. Sequencing used immunoSEQ multiplex PCR; TCRdb keeps in-frame clones, though not all of them. The data contain about 60,000 clones, just over 45% of them singletons. Germline CDR1 MNHEY, CDR2 SMNVEV (reference sequence). V was pared by 9 bases and J by 6 bases, with 23 bases of the junction left unmatched. The CDR3 is 18 residues long.

The rearrangement links TRBV27 to TRBJ2-3; 8 positions agree with TRBD2. The sequence derives from a human donor with alopecia areata. Sequences were derived from CD8+ T cells sorted from blood, sampled around week 37, from a patient treated with tofacitinib. The CDR3 bases are TGTGCCAGTGAAGAACTCGGGCCGAGCGGGAGAACCTCCGATACGCAGTATTTT. This sequence encodes CASEELGPSGRTSDTQYF.